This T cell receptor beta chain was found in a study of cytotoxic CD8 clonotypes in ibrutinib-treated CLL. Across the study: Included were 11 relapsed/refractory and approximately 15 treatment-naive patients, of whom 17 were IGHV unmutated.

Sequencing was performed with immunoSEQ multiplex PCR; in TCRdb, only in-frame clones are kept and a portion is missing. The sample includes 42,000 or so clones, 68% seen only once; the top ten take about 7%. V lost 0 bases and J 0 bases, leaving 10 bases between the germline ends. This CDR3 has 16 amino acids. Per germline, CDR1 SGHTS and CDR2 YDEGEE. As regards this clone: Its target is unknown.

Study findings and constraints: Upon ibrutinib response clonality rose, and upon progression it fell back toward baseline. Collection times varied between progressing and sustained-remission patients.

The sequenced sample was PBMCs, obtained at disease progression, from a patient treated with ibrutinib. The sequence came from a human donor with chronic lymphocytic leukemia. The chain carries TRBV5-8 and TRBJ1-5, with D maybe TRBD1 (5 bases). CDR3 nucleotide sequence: TGTGCCAGCAGCTTGGCCCCAGGGTATAGCAATCAGCCCCAGCATTTT. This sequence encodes CASSLAPGYSNQPQHF. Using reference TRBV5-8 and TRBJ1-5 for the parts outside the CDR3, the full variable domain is EAGVTQSPTHLIKTRGQQATLRCSPISGHTSVYWYQQALGLGLQFLLWYDEGEERNRGNFPPRFSGRQFPNYSSELNVNALELEDSALYLCASSLAPGYSNQPQHFGDGTRLSIL.